These T cell receptor beta chains were read from a single sample in a study of PD-L1 blockade in urothelial cancer. Sequencing was performed with immunoSEQ multiplex PCR; in TCRdb, only in-frame clones are kept and a portion is missing. Here the sample spans under 30,000 clones, approximately 84% being singletons. The material was PBMCs, obtained around atezolizumab (anti-PD-L1) treatment. These receptors came from a man in his sixties or seventies with urothelial cancer. CDR3s include the opening cysteine and the closing phenylalanine or tryptophan. Fields, in order: CDR3 length, J gene, D gene, clone size, V gene, CDR3 DNA, CDR3 protein. D genes are given only for firm matches. Where a row states a size, it is once, few, many or the class of an expanded clone; other rows omit it.

length: 14; J: TRBJ2-7; D: TRBD2; size: .; V: TRBV6-6; DNA: TGTGCCAGCAGGGACTTTGCGGGAGTTCTCGAGCAGTACTTC; CDR3: CASRDFAGVLEQYF
length: 21; J: TRBJ2-1; D: TRBD2; size: .; V: TRBV10-3; DNA: TGTGCCATCATGGGTTCCGGGACTAGCGGGAGGGGAACCACCACTAACAATGAGCAGTTCTTC; CDR3: CAIMGSGTSGRGTTTNNEQFF
length: 13; J: TRBJ1-4; D: TRBD1; size: .; V: TRBV19; DNA: TGTGCCAGTAGTATAGCTCCTCGACAGGGACTGTTTTTT; CDR3: CASSIAPRQGLFF
length: 16; J: TRBJ2-4; D: TRBD2; size: once; V: TRBV11-2; DNA: TGTGCCAGCAGCTTAGCGGGGGGGTGGGGCAAAAACATTCAGTACTTC; CDR3: CASSLAGGWGKNIQYF
length: 13; J: TRBJ2-1; D: .; size: .; V: TRBV7-2; DNA: TGTGCCAGCAGCCTGAACCCAGCGTCTGAGCAGTTCTTC; CDR3: CASSLNPASEQFF
length: 16; J: TRBJ2-1; D: TRBD2; size: .; V: TRBV30; DNA: TGTGCCTGGGGAAAGACCGGACTAGCCGTTTACAATGAGCAGTTCTTC; CDR3: CAWGKTGLAVYNEQFF
length: 14; J: TRBJ1-2; D: .; size: .; V: TRBV5-6; DNA: TGTGCCAGCAGCCCTCCGGACATTAACTATGGCTACACCTTC; CDR3: CASSPPDINYGYTF
length: 16; J: TRBJ2-1; D: TRBD2; size: .; V: TRBV30; DNA: TGTGCCTGGAGTCCCTGGGGAGCGGGAGCCTACAATGAGCAGTTCTTC; CDR3: CAWSPWGAGAYNEQFF
length: 14; J: TRBJ1-5; D: TRBD1; size: .; V: TRBV6-5; DNA: TGTGCCAGCAGCCGGACAGGGGTGGGTCAGCCCCAGCATTTT; CDR3: CASSRTGVGQPQHF
length: 12; J: TRBJ2-7; D: .; size: .; V: TRBV28; DNA: TGTGCCAGCAGTTTAGCGGAAAACGAGCAGTACTTC; CDR3: CASSLAENEQYF
length: 13; J: TRBJ2-3; D: .; size: .; V: TRBV5-4; DNA: TGTGCCAGCAGCTTACCCGGGACAGATACGCAGTATTTT; CDR3: CASSLPGTDTQYF
length: 15; J: TRBJ2-3; D: TRBD2; size: .; V: TRBV10-1; DNA: TGCGCCAGCAGCGGACTAGCGGGAGATAGAGATACGCAGTATTTT; CDR3: CASSGLAGDRDTQYF
length: 16; J: TRBJ2-1; D: TRBD2; size: .; V: TRBV11-2; DNA: TGTGCCAGCAGCTCCTCCGGACTAGCGGGAGCGGATGAGCAGTTCTTC; CDR3: CASSSSGLAGADEQFF
length: 16; J: TRBJ2-2; D: .; size: .; V: TRBV6-5; DNA: TGTGCCAGCAGTTACTCGATTAACACGAACACCGGGGAGCTGTTTTTT; CDR3: CASSYSINTNTGELFF
length: 13; J: TRBJ2-7; D: .; size: once; V: TRBV28; DNA: TGTGCCAGCAGTTTTTCAGGGGTCAACGAGCAGTACTTC; CDR3: CASSFSGVNEQYF
length: 14; J: TRBJ1-6; D: TRBD1; size: .; V: TRBV11-2; DNA: TGTGCCAGCAGCTTAGGGACAGGGAATTCACCCCTCCACTTT; CDR3: CASSLGTGNSPLHF
length: 15; J: TRBJ1-5; D: TRBD1; size: .; V: TRBV11-1; DNA: TGTGCCAGCAGCCTGACAGGGGATAGCAATCAGCCCCAGCATTTT; CDR3: CASSLTGDSNQPQHF
length: 13; J: TRBJ2-7; D: .; size: .; V: TRBV5-4; DNA: TGTGCCAGCAGCTCTACAGAGTCCTACGAGCAGTACTTC; CDR3: CASSSTESYEQYF
length: 14; J: TRBJ2-7; D: TRBD2; size: .; V: TRBV28; DNA: TGTGCCAGCGGTTTAGCGGGAATTTCCTACGAGCAGTACTTC; CDR3: CASGLAGISYEQYF
length: 16; J: TRBJ2-2; D: TRBD2; size: .; V: TRBV7-2; DNA: TGTGCCAGCAGCTTCTCAGCGGGAGGCCCCACCGGGGAGCTGTTTTTT; CDR3: CASSFSAGGPTGELFF
length: 15; J: TRBJ2-1; D: TRBD2; size: .; V: TRBV7-8; DNA: TGTGCCAGCAGAGGTCCCGGGACTAGTAGCAATGAGCAGTTCTTC; CDR3: CASRGPGTSSNEQFF
length: 14; J: TRBJ1-6; D: .; size: .; V: TRBV11-2; DNA: TGTGCCAGCAGCCTGGGGGGGTTGAATTCACCCCTCCACTTT; CDR3: CASSLGGLNSPLHF
length: 14; J: TRBJ1-5; D: .; size: .; V: TRBV6-1; DNA: TGTGCCAGCAGTGAGGCCCTCGGCAATCAGCCCCAGCATTTT; CDR3: CASSEALGNQPQHF
length: 14; J: TRBJ2-7; D: TRBD1; size: .; V: TRBV5-1; DNA: TGCGCCAGCAGCTCCCTGACAGGGTACCACGAGCAGTACTTC; CDR3: CASSSLTGYHEQYF
length: 13; J: TRBJ2-1; D: TRBD2; size: .; V: TRBV19; DNA: TGTGCCACCGGGACTAGTCGAAACAATGAGCAGTTCTTC; CDR3: CATGTSRNNEQFF
length: 12; J: TRBJ2-1; D: .; size: .; V: TRBV4-1; DNA: TGCGCCAGCAGCCAATATTTAAATGAGCAGTTCTTC; CDR3: CASSQYLNEQFF
length: 14; J: TRBJ2-3; D: TRBD1; size: .; V: TRBV19; DNA: TGTGCCAGTACGACAGGGCCTAGCACAGATACGCAGTATTTT; CDR3: CASTTGPSTDTQYF
length: 12; J: TRBJ2-7; D: TRBD1; size: .; V: TRBV2; DNA: TGTGCCATCCGGGACAGTTCCTACGAGCAGTACTTC; CDR3: CAIRDSSYEQYF
length: 14; J: TRBJ1-4; D: .; size: .; V: TRBV28; DNA: TGTGCCAGCAGCCAGCCCAGGGTCGGCGAAAAACTGTTTTTT; CDR3: CASSQPRVGEKLFF
length: 13; J: TRBJ2-7; D: TRBD1; size: few; V: TRBV7-6; DNA: TGTGCCAGCAGCCCCCGGGACAGCCACGAGCAGTACTTC; CDR3: CASSPRDSHEQYF
length: 10; J: TRBJ2-7; D: .; size: few; V: TRBV2; DNA: TGTGCCAGCACGTCCTACGAGCAGTACTTC; CDR3: CASTSYEQYF
length: 13; J: TRBJ1-5; D: TRBD1; size: .; V: TRBV30; DNA: TGTGCCTGGAGTTGGACAGGGGATCAGCCCCAGCATTTT; CDR3: CAWSWTGDQPQHF
length: 14; J: TRBJ2-7; D: .; size: .; V: TRBV19; DNA: TGTGCCACCAGGGGTTACCGGGATGCCTACGAGCAGTACTTC; CDR3: CATRGYRDAYEQYF
length: 17; J: TRBJ1-5; D: TRBD1; size: .; V: TRBV7-8; DNA: TGTGCCAGCAGCCCGACAGGGGGGGGGTATAGCAATCAGCCCCAGCATTTT; CDR3: CASSPTGGGYSNQPQHF
length: 16; J: TRBJ2-4; D: TRBD2; size: .; V: TRBV7-2; DNA: TGTGCCAGCAGCTTATCACTAGCGGGAAGCAAAAACATTCAGTACTTC; CDR3: CASSLSLAGSKNIQYF
length: 16; J: TRBJ2-5; D: .; size: once; V: TRBV11-2; DNA: TGTGCCAGCAGCTTAGTCCCAGGGGCAGGAACGGAGACCCAGTACTTC; CDR3: CASSLVPGAGTETQYF
length: 14; J: TRBJ2-7; D: .; size: .; V: TRBV28; DNA: TGTGCCAGCAGTTCTCTTTCGGGCTCCTACGAGCAGTACTTC; CDR3: CASSSLSGSYEQYF
length: 13; J: TRBJ2-7; D: TRBD2; size: .; V: TRBV19; DNA: TGTGCCACCGGGACTAGCGGGACCTACGAGCAGTACTTC; CDR3: CATGTSGTYEQYF
length: 13; J: TRBJ1-1; D: .; size: .; V: TRBV21-1; DNA: TGTGCCAGCACTCGCACAGGGGGCACTGAAGCTTTCTTT; CDR3: CASTRTGGTEAFF